These T cell receptor beta chains were read from a single sample in a study of T cells after yellow fever vaccination. A single record per CDR3 protein comes from TCRdb applying MiXCR to the 5' RACE reads. The top ten hold approximately 2.7% of the sample, which has more than 95,000 distinct CDR3 sequences, 5.5% to 8% seen once. Sequenced here: CD4+ T cells sorted from PBMCs, sampled roughly 46 days after the first yellow fever vaccination. The receptors were sampled from a young man who received the YFV17D yellow fever vaccine. CDR3s leave out the opening cysteine and the closing phenylalanine or tryptophan. Clone sizes are given selectively: once, few, many, or a class where the clone is expanded.

v_call clone_size cdr3_aa
TRBV5-1 many ASVPGLSQETQY
TRBV11-1 many ASSLDPGLLTGELF
TRBV11-2 many ASSLNPPYNEQF
TRBV11-2 . ASSLVLGSNTGELF
TRBV5-4 . ASSRGTAKSSYNEQF
TRBV5-1 many ASSTGQPSTDTQY
TRBV7-2 many ASSSGPGTQY
TRBV6-6 . ASGLGQGARYEQF
TRBV9 many ASSVGSGEKLF
TRBV12-3/TRBV12-4 many ASSFYGGDTDTQY
TRBV19 . ASSSRTETGELF
TRBV5-1 few ASSPMEGVRQTQY
TRBV7-2 many ASSLVGGRGETQY
TRBV6-5 . ASRGTGTGYT
TRBV7-9 many ASVPGEDYNTGELF
TRBV7-9 many ASSLSHRGNTEAF
TRBV25-1 . ASSDLPYNEQF
TRBV6-1 . ASSVSRGTYSNQPQH
TRBV5-1 many ASQPGAHPSTDTQY
TRBV3-1 few ASSQESWQGTGYT
TRBV3-1 . ASSQVAQNSPLH
TRBV5-1 . ASSLVGLAGGVSYNEQF